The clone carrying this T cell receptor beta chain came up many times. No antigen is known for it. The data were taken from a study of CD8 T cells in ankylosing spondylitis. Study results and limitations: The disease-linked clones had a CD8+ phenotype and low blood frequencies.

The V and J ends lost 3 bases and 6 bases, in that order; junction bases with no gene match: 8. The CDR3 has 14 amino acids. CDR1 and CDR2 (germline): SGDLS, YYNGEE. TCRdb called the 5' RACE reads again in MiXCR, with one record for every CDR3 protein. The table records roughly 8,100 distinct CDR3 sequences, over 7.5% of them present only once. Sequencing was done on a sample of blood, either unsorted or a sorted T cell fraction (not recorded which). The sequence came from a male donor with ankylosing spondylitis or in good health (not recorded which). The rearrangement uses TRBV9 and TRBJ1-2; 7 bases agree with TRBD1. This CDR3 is CASSARTGQDGYTF. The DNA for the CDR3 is TGTGCCAGCAGCGCCCGGACAGGACAAGATGGCTACACCTTC.